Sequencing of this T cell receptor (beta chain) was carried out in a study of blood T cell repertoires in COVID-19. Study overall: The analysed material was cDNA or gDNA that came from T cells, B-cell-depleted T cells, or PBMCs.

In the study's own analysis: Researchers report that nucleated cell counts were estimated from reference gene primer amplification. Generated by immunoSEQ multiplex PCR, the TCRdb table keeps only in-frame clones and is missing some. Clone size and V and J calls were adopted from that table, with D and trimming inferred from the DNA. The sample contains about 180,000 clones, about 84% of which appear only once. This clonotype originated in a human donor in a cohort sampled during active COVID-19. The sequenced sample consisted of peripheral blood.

The CDR3 loop reads CSVLVLEETQNEKLFF. The CDR3 nucleotides are TGCAGCGTTCTGGTTTTGGAGGAGACACAGAATGAAAAACTGTTTTTT. The gene calls are TRBV29-1 and TRBJ1-4; D gene unclear. The ends were cut back, 5 bases at V and 5 bases at J, with 21 bases in the middle. CDR3 length equals 16 residues. The germline gives CDR1 SQVTM, CDR2 ANQGSEA.